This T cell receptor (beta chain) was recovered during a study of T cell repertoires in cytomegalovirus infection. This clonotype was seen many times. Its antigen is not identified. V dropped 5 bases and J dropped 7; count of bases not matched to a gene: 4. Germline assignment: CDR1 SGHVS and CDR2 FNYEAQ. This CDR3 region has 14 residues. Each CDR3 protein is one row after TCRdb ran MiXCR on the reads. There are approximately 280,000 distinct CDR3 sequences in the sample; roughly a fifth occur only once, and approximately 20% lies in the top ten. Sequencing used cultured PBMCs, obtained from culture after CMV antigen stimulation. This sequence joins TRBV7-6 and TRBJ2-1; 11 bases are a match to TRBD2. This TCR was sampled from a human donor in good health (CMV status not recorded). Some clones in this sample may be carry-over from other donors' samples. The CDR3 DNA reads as TGTGCCAGCAGCCGAATAGCGGGAGGGAATGAGCAGTTCTTC. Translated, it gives CASSRIAGGNEQFF.